These 24 T cell receptor beta chains came from one sample sequenced in a study of T cells in Graves' hyperthyroidism and ophthalmopathy. Researchers amplified the TCR beta CDR3 regions from RNA transcripts. First-round RT-PCR of the TCR CDR3 relied on the HTBI primer set. MiXCR, applied by TCRdb to the multiplex PCR reads, yields one record per CDR3 protein. The repertoire holds around 600,000 distinct CDR3 sequences, approximately 14% seen once, with under 15% in the top ten. Sequenced material: blood. Receptors originate from a woman aged 45 to 65 with Graves' ophthalmopathy.

The sample holds many counts of this clonotype. The rearrangement joins TRBV20-1 to TRBJ2-1; weak D call: TRBD1 (5 bases). The germline V and J ends were trimmed by 6 bases and 13 bases, with 19 bases remaining between them. This CDR3 has 12 amino acids. The V gene's germline CDR1 is DFQATT and CDR2 SNEGSKA (reference sequence). The CDR3 region is CSAPGQIDVQFF. CDR3 DNA: TGCAGTGCCCCAGGGCAGATCGACGTCCAGTTCTTC.

This clonotype was observed a handful of times. The chain couples TRBV29-1 to TRBJ2-1, with D uncertain. The CDR3 loop spans 16 amino acids. Germline V CDR1 and CDR2: SQVTM, ANQGSEA. Trimming stripped 5 bases from V and 0 bases from J, with 17 bases between. As DNA, the CDR3 is TGCAGCGTTCCCCTCTTGGTGACCAGCTCCTACAATGAGCAGTTCTTC. This gives the protein CSVPLLVTSSYNEQFF.

This clonotype showed up many times. The rearrangement uses TRBV20-1 and TRBJ2-7, with TRBD2 identical over 14 bases. The CDR3 is 15 residues long. Germline CDR1 DFQATT, CDR2 SNEGSKA (reference sequence). V dropped 1 base and J dropped 4; count of bases not matched to a gene: 3. The DNA for the CDR3 is TGCAGTGCTAGAGGCGGGACTAGCGGGAGTTACGAGCAGTACTTC. Translated: CSARGGTSGSYEQYF.

The J gene is TRBJ2-2, the V gene TRBV11-3, with 7 bases lining up with TRBD1. Per germline, CDR1 SGHNT and CDR2 YENEEA. J lost 1 base, V lost 2 bases, and 10 bases had no gene match. CDR3 length: 18 residues. CDR3 sequence reads: CASSLPPPGQKNTGELFF. The CDR3 region has the DNA TGTGCCAGCAGCTTACCCCCTCCGGGACAGAAGAACACCGGGGAGCTGTTTTTT.

With regard to this clonotype: Possible read error: a much larger clone is one base away. The CDR3 ends on some other residue instead of the conserved phenylalanine or tryptophan, so this is likely a read error. The chain recombines TRBV15 with TRBJ2-1; 7 nucleotides match TRBD2. CDR1 is LNHNV, CDR2 YYDKDF, per germline (reference sequence). CDR3 length: 13 residues. V trimming: 5 bases; J trimming: 7 bases; junction bases outside the gene matches: 5. The CDR3 region is CATSGLAVNEQFS. The CDR3 DNA sequence: TGTGCCACCAGCGGGCTAGCGGTAAATGAGCAGTTCTCC.

Only a few counts were recorded for this clonotype. The rearrangement joins TRBV11-3 to TRBJ2-2; 11 positions agree with TRBD2. J was trimmed by 6 bases and V by 5 bases; bases with no gene match: 8. Germline V gene lookup returns CDR1 SGHNT and CDR2 YENEEA. The CDR3 runs to 16 residues. The DNA of the CDR3 is TGTGCCAGCAGCCTTCGAGTAGCGGGGGGGTCCGGGGAGCTGTTTTTT. Residues: CASSLRVAGGSGELFF. The whole variable domain, remainder taken from reference TRBV11-3 and TRBJ2-2, is EAGVVQSPRYKIIEKKQPVAFWCNPISGHNTLYWYLQNLGQGPELLIRYENEEAVDDSQLPKDRFSAERLKGVDSTLKIQPAELGDSAVYLCASSLRVAGGSGELFFGEGSRLTVL.

This clonotype was detected many times. This chain joins TRBV20-1 and TRBJ2-3; 11 bases agree with TRBD2. The germline gives CDR1 DFQATT, CDR2 SNEGSKA (reference sequence). The CDR3 extends over 17 amino acids. With 0 bases clipped from V and 4 bases from J, the junction kept 9 bases outside the gene matches. The CDR3 is CSARDPSGRSGSDTQYF. DNA of the CDR3: TGCAGTGCTAGAGATCCTAGCGGGAGGTCGGGGTCAGATACGCAGTATTTT.

This clonotype has a count of ten or more. CDR3 DNA sequence: TGTGCCAGCAGTTTCACCGAGGAGACCCAGTACTTC. This codes for CASSFTEETQYF. The chain employs TRBV28 and TRBJ2-5, with D unclear. Germline V gene lookup returns CDR1 MDHEN and CDR2 SYDVKM. V was cut by 3 bases and J by 5 bases, with 7 bases left in between. CDR3 size: 12 residues.

This clonotype appeared many times. The chain carries TRBV30 and TRBJ2-2, with 8 nucleotides matching TRBD1. V shed 3 bases, J shed 7 bases, and the junction held 4 bases outside the gene matches. CDR1 is GTSNPN and CDR2 is SVGIG in the germline V gene (reference sequence). The CDR3 covers 13 residues. The CDR3 region is CAWRLTGVGELFF. The CDR3, as DNA: TGTGCCTGGAGACTGACAGGGGTCGGGGAGCTGTTTTTT.

This clonotype was found many times. The chain couples TRBV7-2 to TRBJ2-1, with 9 nucleotides matching TRBD2. Germline trimming cut 3 bases from V and 7 bases from J; bases unmatched to any gene: 16. The CDR3 runs 18 residues. The germline V gene encodes CDR1 SGHTA and CDR2 FQGNSA. CDR3 residues: CASSFFTDLAGVGNEQFF. The DNA of the CDR3 is TGTGCCAGCAGCTTTTTTACTGATTTAGCGGGAGTGGGGAATGAGCAGTTCTTC.

This clonotype was detected many times. This chain links TRBV5-1 with TRBJ2-1; 11 bases line up with TRBD2. CDR3 size: 16 residues. Germline CDR1 and CDR2: SGHRS and YFSETQ. J was trimmed by 5 bases and V by 2 bases; bases with no gene match: 6. Here the CDR3 reads CASSFLSTSGNNEQFF. For the CDR3, the DNA is TGCGCCAGCAGCTTCTTGTCGACTAGCGGGAACAATGAGCAGTTCTTC.

The rearrangement links TRBV29-1 to TRBJ1-1; maybe TRBD1 (5 bases). V was cut by 2 bases and J by 2 bases, with 9 bases left in between. There are 13 residues in the CDR3. Germline V gives CDR1 SQVTM, CDR2 ANQGSEA. CDR3 DNA sequence: TGCAGCGTTGAATTCCAGGGTAACACTGAAGCTTTCTTT. Its translation is CSVEFQGNTEAFF.

The sample holds many counts of this clonotype. The V call is TRBV11-2, the J call TRBJ2-5; D is perhaps TRBD2 (6 bases). V shed 1 base and J shed 6 bases, with 15 bases lying between them. Germline CDR1 and CDR2: SGHAT and FQNNGV. CDR3 length: 15 residues. DNA for the CDR3: TGTGCCAGCAGCTTAGGCTTCGGGAGTGGTAAGACCCAGTACTTC. Translation gives CASSLGFGSGKTQYF.

The chain uses TRBV15 and TRBJ1-5; D may be TRBD1 (5 bases). CDR1 and CDR2 (germline): LNHNV, YYDKDF (reference sequence). V was trimmed by 1 base and J by 5 bases, leaving 18 bases between them. The CDR3 loop spans 17 amino acids. The CDR3 nucleotides are TGTGCCACCAGCAGAGTTCGAAACAGGTTCGAGGATCAGCCCCAGCATTTT. Translating gives CATSRVRNRFEDQPQHF.

This clonotype appeared a few times. The V call is TRBV28, the J call TRBJ2-4, with TRBD2 as a possible D gene (5 bases). The V and J ends lost 2 bases and 4 bases respectively, with 12 bases between them. The CDR3 spans 15 residues. The germline gives CDR1 MDHEN, CDR2 SYDVKM. CDR3 amino acids: CASSLGTWEKNIQYF. The CDR3 nucleotides read TGTGCCAGCAGTTTAGGTACTTGGGAGAAAAACATTCAGTACTTC.

About this clonotype: Relative to the germline gene, one junction end is altered; a read error may explain this. The V call is TRBV6-5, the J call TRBJ2-3; D is perhaps TRBD1 (5 bases). This CDR3 contains 18 residues. Germline CDR1 reads MNHEY; CDR2 reads SVGAGI. CDR3 nucleotides: TGTGCCAGCAGTTACAGGTGGTGGGGCGACAGTAGCACAGATACGAAGTATTTT. Translating it yields CASSYRWWGDSSTDTKYF.

This clonotype appeared many times. The rearrangement uses TRBV5-4 and TRBJ2-1, with 10 bases aligning to TRBD1. The CDR3 has 13 residues. Germline V gene sequence: CDR1 SGHNT, CDR2 YYREEE (reference sequence). V gave up 4 bases and J gave up 10 bases; unmatched junction bases: 5. CDR3 in amino acids: CASSPGQGREQFF. The CDR3 DNA follows: TGTGCCAGCAGCCCGGGACAGGGGAGGGAGCAGTTCTTC.

This clonotype was recorded at least ten times. The J gene is TRBJ2-1, the V gene TRBV20-1; either TRBD1 or TRBD2 may supply D (6 bases each). The CDR3 runs to 15 residues. Germline V gene sequence: CDR1 DFQATT, CDR2 SNEGSKA (reference sequence). V lost 8 bases and J lost 3, with 20 bases in between. CDR3 residues: CSTKGGWGYYNEQFF. The CDR3 region has the DNA TGCAGTACAAAAGGGGGGTGGGGCTACTACAATGAGCAGTTCTTC.

This clonotype appeared many times. The chain couples TRBV29-1 to TRBJ2-1; 12 bases agree with TRBD2. CDR1 and CDR2 from the germline V gene are SQVTM and ANQGSEA. The CDR3 runs 14 residues. V shed 8 bases and J 6 bases; nucleotides not matched to a gene: 8. In DNA form, the CDR3 reads TGCAGCTCCCGACTAGCGGGAGTGACCAATGAGCAGTTCTTC. Protein sequence: CSSRLAGVTNEQFF.

The V gene is TRBV5-1, the J gene TRBJ2-7; a possible D gene is TRBD1 (5 bases). The germline V and J ends were trimmed by 2 bases and 2 bases, with 17 bases remaining between them. The V gene's germline CDR1 is SGHRS and CDR2 YFSETQ. The CDR3 contains 16 residues. The CDR3 protein is CASSFSGWGNTYEQYF. CDR3 coding DNA: TGCGCCAGCAGCTTCTCAGGGTGGGGTAATACCTACGAGCAGTACTTC.

The table lists this clonotype with a few counts. The chain joins TRBV28 to TRBJ1-5; perhaps TRBD1 as D (5 bases). Trimming stripped 6 bases from V and 7 bases from J, with 16 bases between. The V gene's germline CDR1 is MDHEN and CDR2 SYDVKM. CDR3 length equals 14 residues. CDR3 amino acids: CASSRDQGSQPQHF. Written as DNA, the CDR3 is TGTGCCAGCAGCCGAGATCAGGGTAGCCAGCCCCAGCATTTT.

This clonotype was seen a few times. This chain links TRBV15 with TRBJ1-5; tentative D call: TRBD1 (6 bases). V lost 5 bases and J lost 3, with 14 bases in between. The CDR3 has 15 residues. The V gene's germline CDR1 is LNHNV and CDR2 YYDKDF (reference sequence). The chain's CDR3 is CATSAERGINQPQHF. Here the CDR3 DNA reads TGTGCCACCAGCGCAGAGAGGGGGATCAATCAGCCCCAGCATTTT.

Points on this clonotype: Germline and junction disagree at one end, which may indicate a read error. J is TRBJ1-5 and V is TRBV2; D unclear. The CDR3 sequence is 14 residues long. The germline CDR1 and CDR2 sequences are SNHLY and FYNNEI. This CDR3 is CARSAGGGNQPQHF. The CDR3 DNA reads TGTGCCAGGAGTGCGGGAGGAGGCAATCAGCCCCAGCATTTT.

The table lists this clonotype with a count of one. The chain combines TRBV27 with TRBJ2-3, with D perhaps TRBD2 (6 bases). In germline, CDR1 is MNHEY, CDR2 SMNVEV (reference sequence). V was pared by 1 base and J by 3 bases, with 14 bases between. This CDR3 has 16 residues. The CDR3 sequence: CASSLLVGGGTDTQYF. The DNA for the CDR3 is TGTGCCAGCAGTTTATTAGTGGGAGGAGGGACAGATACGCAGTATTTT.